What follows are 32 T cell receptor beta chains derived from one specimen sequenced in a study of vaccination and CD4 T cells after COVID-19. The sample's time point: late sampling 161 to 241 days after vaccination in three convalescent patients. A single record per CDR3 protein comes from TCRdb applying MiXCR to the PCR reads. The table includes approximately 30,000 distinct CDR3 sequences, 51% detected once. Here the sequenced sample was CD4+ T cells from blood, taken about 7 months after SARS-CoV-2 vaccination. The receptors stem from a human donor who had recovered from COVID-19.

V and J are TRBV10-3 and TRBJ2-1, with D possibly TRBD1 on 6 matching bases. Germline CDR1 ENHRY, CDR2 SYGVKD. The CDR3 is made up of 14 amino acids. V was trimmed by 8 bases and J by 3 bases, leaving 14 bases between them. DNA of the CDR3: TGTGCCATCCGGCAGGACAGTATCTACAATGAGCAGTTCTTC. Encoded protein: CAIRQDSIYNEQFF.

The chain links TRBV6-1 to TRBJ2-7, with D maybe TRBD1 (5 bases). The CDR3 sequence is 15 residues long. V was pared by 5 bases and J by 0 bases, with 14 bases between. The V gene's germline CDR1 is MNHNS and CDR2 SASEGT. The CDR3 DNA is TGTGCCAGCAGTCCGCAGGGTCTGAGCTCCTACGAGCAGTACTTC. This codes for CASSPQGLSSYEQYF.

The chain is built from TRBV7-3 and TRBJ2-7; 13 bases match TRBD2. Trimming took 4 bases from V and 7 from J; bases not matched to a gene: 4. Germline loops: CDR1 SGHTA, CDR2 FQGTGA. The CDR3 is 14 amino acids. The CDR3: CASSSGLAGSEQYF. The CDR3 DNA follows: TGTGCCAGCAGCTCGGGACTAGCGGGAAGTGAGCAGTACTTC.

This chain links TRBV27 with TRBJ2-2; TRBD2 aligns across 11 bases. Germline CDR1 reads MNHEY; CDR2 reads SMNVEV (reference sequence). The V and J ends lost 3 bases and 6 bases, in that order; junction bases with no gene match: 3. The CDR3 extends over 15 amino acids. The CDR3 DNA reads TGTGCCAGCAGTTTGATAGCGGGAGGGGCCGGGGAGCTGTTTTTT. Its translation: CASSLIAGGAGELFF.

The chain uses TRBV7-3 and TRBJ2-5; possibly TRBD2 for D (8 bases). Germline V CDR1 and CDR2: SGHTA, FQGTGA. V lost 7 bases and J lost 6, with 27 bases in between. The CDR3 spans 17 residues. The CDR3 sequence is CASNMGGQRESLKTQYF. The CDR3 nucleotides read TGTGCCAGCAACATGGGGGGACAGCGGGAGAGCTTGAAGACCCAGTACTTC.

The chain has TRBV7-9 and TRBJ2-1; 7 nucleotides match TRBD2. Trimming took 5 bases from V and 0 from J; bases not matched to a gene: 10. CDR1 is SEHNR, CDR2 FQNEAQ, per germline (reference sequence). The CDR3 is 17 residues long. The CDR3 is CASSTPLAFSSYNEQFF. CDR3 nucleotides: TGTGCCAGCAGCACCCCACTAGCGTTCAGCTCCTACAATGAGCAGTTCTTC.

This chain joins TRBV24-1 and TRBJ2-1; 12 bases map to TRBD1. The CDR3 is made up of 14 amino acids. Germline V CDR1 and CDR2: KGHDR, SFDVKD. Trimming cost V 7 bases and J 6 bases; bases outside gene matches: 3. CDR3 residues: CATRGTGGLNEQFF. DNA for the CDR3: TGTGCCACCAGAGGGACAGGGGGCCTCAATGAGCAGTTCTTC.

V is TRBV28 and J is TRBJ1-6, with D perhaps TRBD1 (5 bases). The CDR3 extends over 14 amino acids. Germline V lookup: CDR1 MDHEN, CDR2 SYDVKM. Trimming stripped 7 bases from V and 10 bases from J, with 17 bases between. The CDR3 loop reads CASKDTPRGSPLHF. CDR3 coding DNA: TGTGCCAGCAAAGACACCCCTCGGGGCTCACCCCTCCACTTT.

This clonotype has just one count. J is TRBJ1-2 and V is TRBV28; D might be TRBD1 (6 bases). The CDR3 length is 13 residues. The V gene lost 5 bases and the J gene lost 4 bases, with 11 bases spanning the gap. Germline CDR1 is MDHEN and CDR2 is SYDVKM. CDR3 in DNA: TGTGCCAGCAGTGGCGGGACACCCTATGGCTACACCTTC. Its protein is CASSGGTPYGYTF.

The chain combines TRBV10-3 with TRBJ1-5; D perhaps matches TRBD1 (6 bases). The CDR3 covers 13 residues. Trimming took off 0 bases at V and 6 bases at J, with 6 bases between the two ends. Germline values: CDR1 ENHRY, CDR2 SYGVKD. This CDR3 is CAISESGAQPQHF. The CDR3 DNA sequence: TGTGCCATCAGTGAGTCGGGGGCTCAGCCCCAGCATTTT.

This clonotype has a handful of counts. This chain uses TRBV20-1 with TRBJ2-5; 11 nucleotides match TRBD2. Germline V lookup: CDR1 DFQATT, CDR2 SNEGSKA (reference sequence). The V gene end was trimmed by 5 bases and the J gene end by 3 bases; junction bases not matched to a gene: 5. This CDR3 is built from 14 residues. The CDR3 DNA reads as TGCAGTGCTTATCTGGGACTAGCGGAAGAGACCCAGTACTTC. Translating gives CSAYLGLAEETQYF.

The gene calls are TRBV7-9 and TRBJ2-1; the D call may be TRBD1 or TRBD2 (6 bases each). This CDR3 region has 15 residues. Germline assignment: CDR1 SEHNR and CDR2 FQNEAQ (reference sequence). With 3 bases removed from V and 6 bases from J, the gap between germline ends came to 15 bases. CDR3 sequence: CASSFGGRSTNEQFF. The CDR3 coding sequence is TGTGCCAGCAGCTTTGGGGGGCGCAGTACCAATGAGCAGTTCTTC.

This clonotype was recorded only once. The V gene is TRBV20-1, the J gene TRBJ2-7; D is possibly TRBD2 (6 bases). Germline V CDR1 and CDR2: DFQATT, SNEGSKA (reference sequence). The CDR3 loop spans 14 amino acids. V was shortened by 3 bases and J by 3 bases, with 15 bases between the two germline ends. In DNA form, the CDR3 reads TGCAGTGCTAGCCCAACGGGACTGGTCTACGAGCAGTACTTC. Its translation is CSASPTGLVYEQYF.

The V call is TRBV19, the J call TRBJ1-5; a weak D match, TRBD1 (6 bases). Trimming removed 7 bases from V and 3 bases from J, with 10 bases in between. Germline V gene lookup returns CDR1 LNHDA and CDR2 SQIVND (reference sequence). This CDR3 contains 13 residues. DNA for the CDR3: TGTGCCAGTACCCGACAGGCCAATCAGCCCCAGCATTTT. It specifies CASTRQANQPQHF.

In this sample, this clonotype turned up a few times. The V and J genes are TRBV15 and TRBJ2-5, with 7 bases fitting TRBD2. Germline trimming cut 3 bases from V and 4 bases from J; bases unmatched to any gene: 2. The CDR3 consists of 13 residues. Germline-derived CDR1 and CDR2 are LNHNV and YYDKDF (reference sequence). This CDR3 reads CATSRGGGETQYF. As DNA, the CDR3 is TGTGCCACCAGCAGGGGCGGGGGAGAGACCCAGTACTTC.

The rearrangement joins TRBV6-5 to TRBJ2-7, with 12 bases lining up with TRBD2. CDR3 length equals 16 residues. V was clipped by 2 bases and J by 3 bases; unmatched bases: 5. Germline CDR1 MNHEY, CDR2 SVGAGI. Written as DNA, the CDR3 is TGTGCCAGCAGTTACCAGACTAGCGGGAGCCGCTACGAGCAGTACTTC. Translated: CASSYQTSGSRYEQYF.

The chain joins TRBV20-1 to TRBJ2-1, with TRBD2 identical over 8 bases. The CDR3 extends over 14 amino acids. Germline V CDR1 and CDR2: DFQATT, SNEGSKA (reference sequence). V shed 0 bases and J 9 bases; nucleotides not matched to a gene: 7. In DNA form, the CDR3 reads TGCAGTGCTAGAGATGAGCGGGAGTCGGGTGAGCAGTTCTTC. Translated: CSARDERESGEQFF.

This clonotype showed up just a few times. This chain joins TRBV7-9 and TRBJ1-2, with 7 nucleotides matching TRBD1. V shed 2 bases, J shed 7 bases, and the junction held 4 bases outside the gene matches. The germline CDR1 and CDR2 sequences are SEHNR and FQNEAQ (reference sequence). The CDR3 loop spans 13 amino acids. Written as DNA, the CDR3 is TGTGCCAGCAGCTTATATGGGGACAGTGGCTACACCTTC. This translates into CASSLYGDSGYTF. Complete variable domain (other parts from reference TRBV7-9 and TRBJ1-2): DTGVSQNPRHKITKRGQNVTFRCDPISEHNRLYWYRQTLGQGPEFLTYFQNEAQLEKSRLLSDRFSAERPKGSFSTLEIQRTEQGDSAMYLCASSLYGDSGYTFGSGTRLTVV.

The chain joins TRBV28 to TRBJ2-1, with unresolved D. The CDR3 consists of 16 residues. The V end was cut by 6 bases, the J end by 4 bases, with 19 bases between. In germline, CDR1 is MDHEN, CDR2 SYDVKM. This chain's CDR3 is CASSQTHYFGYNEQFF. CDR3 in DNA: TGTGCCAGCAGCCAAACCCATTATTTTGGGTACAATGAGCAGTTCTTC.

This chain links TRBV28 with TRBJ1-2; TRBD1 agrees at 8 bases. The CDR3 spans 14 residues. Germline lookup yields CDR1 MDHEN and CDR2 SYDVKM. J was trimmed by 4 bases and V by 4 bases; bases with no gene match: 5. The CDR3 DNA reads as TGTGCCAGCAGTTCCCCAGGGGGCGCCTATGGCTACACCTTC. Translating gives CASSSPGGAYGYTF.

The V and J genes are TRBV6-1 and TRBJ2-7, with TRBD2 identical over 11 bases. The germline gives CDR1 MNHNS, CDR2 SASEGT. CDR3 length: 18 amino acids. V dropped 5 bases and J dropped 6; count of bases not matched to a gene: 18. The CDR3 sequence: CASSRTGTSGADGSEQYF. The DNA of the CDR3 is TGTGCCAGCAGTAGAACCGGGACTAGCGGTGCGGATGGGAGCGAGCAGTACTTC.

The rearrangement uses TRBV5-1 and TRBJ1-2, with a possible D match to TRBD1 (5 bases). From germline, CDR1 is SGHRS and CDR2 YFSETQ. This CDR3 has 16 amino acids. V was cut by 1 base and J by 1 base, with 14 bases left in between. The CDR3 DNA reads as TGCGCCAGCAGCTTGATTCCAGGGTCGATTAACTATGGCTACACCTTC. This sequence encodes CASSLIPGSINYGYTF. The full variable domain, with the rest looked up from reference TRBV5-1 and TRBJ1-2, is KAGVTQTPRYLIKTRGQQVTLSCSPISGHRSVSWYQQTPGQGLQFLFEYFSETQRNKGNFPGRFSGRQFSNSRSEMNVSTLELGDSALYLCASSLIPGSINYGYTFGSGTRLTVV.

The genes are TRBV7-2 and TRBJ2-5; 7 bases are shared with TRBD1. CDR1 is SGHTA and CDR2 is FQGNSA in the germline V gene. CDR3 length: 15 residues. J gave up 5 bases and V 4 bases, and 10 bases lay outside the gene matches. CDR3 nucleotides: TGTGCCAGCAGCTGGGGGCCGGGACAGTTGGAGACCCAGTACTTC. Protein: CASSWGPGQLETQYF.

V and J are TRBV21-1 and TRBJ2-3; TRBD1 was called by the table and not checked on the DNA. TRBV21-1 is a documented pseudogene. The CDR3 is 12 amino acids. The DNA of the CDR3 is TGTGCCAGCAGCGGGGCTGCAGATACGCAGTATTTT. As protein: CASSGAADTQYF.

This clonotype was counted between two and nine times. This chain's CDR3 is CASSQRLREGTDTQYF. In DNA, the CDR3 is TGTGCCAGCAGCCAACGCCTACGGGAGGGCACAGATACGCAGTATTTT. The chain employs TRBV7-2 and TRBJ2-3; 7 bases align to TRBD2. Trimming at V came to 5 bases and at J to 1 base, leaving 9 bases not matched to a gene. The germline V gene has CDR1 SGHTA and CDR2 FQGNSA. This CDR3 is 16 amino acids long. Complete variable domain (other parts from reference TRBV7-2 and TRBJ2-3): GAGVSQSPSNKVTEKGKDVELRCDPISGHTALYWYRQSLGQGLEFLIYFQGNSAPDKSGLPSDRFSAERTGGSVSTLTIQRTQQEDSAVYLCASSQRLREGTDTQYFGPGTRLTVL.

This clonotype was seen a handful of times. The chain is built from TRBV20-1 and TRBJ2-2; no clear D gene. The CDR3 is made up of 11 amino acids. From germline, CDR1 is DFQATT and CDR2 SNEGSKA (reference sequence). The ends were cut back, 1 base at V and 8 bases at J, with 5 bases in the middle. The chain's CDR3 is CSARGEGELFF. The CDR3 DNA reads TGCAGTGCTAGAGGGGAAGGGGAGCTGTTTTTT.

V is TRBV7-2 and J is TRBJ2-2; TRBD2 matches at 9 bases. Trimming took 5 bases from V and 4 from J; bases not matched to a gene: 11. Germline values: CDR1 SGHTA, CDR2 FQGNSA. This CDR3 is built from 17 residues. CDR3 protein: CASSAVGRGRVTGELFF. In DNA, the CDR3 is TGTGCCAGCAGCGCGGTGGGTCGCGGGAGGGTCACCGGGGAGCTGTTTTTT.

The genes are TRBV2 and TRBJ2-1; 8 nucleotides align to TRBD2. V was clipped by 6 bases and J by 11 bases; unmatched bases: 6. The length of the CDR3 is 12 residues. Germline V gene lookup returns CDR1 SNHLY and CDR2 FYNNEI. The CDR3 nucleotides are TGTGCCAGCAGGGATTTAGCGGGACAGCAGTTCTTC. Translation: CASRDLAGQQFF.

As DNA, the CDR3 is TGCAGTGCTGGGACAGGGAGCAATCAGCCCCAGCATTTT. Amino acids: CSAGTGSNQPQHF. The V gene is TRBV20-1, the J gene TRBJ1-5; TRBD1 matches at 9 bases. Germline trimming cut 5 bases from V and 1 base from J; bases unmatched to any gene: 0. Germline lookup yields CDR1 DFQATT and CDR2 SNEGSKA (reference sequence). CDR3 size: 13 residues.

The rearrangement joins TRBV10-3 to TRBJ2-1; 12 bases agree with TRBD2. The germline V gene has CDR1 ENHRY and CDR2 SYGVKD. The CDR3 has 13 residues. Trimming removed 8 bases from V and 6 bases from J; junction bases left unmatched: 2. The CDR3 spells CAIGLAGFNEQFF. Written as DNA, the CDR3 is TGTGCCATCGGACTAGCGGGATTCAATGAGCAGTTCTTC.

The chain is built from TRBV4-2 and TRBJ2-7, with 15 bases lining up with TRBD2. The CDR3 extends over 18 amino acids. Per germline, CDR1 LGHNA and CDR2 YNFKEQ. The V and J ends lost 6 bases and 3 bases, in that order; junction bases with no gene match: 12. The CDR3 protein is CASSLGLAGGPSGYEQYF. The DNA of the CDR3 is TGTGCCAGCAGTTTGGGACTAGCGGGAGGCCCCTCGGGCTACGAGCAGTACTTC.

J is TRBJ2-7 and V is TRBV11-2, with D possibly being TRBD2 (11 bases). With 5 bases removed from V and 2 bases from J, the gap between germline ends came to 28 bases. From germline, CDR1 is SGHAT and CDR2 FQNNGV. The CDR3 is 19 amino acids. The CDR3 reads CASSQIRDRGLAATYEQYF. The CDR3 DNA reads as TGTGCCAGCAGCCAGATCCGGGACAGGGGACTAGCGGCTACCTACGAGCAGTACTTC.